This T cell receptor (beta chain) comes out of a study of regulatory T cells in long-lasting Graves disease. Across the whole study: Patients with persistent Graves' disease had over 5 years of antithyroid drugs and persistent TSH receptor antibodies.

Both iRepertoire HTBI primers and Arm-PCR of CDR3 regions were used to build the TCR beta libraries. TCRdb re-derived calls from the multiplex PCR reads in MiXCR, one entry per CDR3 protein. The table includes about 430,000 distinct CDR3 sequences, around 20% detected once. The sample holds many counts of this clonotype. What it binds is unknown. Findings and caveats of the study: Persistent cases favored TRBV28, TRBJ1-2 and TRBJ2-5.

Germline V gene sequence: CDR1 SNHLY, CDR2 FYNNEI. The CDR3 runs to 18 residues. The V end was cut by 5 bases, the J end by 0 bases, with 20 bases between. The time point was: persistent/refractory GD, antithyroid drugs over 5 years with positive TRAb. From RNA extracted from PBMCs, the TCR library was made. Diagnoses of Graves' disease were made by American Thyroid Association guidelines. The material sequenced was peripheral blood mononuclear cells (PBMCs), taken when the disease was refractory, from a patient treated with antithyroid drugs. J is TRBJ2-4 and V is TRBV2; no firm D call. This clonotype was sampled from a female donor with Graves disease. CDR3 amino acids: CASSKRLSPGLAKNIQYF. In DNA form, the CDR3 reads TGTGCCAGCAGTAAACGGCTGTCGCCCGGCCTAGCCAAAAACATTCAGTACTTC. Full variable domain (missing parts from reference TRBV2 and TRBJ2-4): EPEVTQTPSHQVTQMGQEVILRCVPISNHLYFYWYRQILGQKVEFLVSFYNNEISEKSEIFDDQFSVERPDGSNFTLKIRSTKLEDSAMYFCASSKRLSPGLAKNIQYFGAGTRLSVL.